This TCR beta chain was found in a study of T cells in localized non-small cell lung cancer (TCRdb year 2020). As for the study more broadly: The study examined T cell repertoires in roughly 240 patients with early-stage NSCLC and compared tumors with uninvolved tumor-adjacent lungs. The cohort was made up of under 250 treatment-naive NSCLC patients whose localized lung tumors had been resected. Of the NSCLC patients, 120 to 150 were male and approximately 100 were female, and the mean age was approximately 66 years.

The research as a whole found: A median of roughly 56 of the top 100 tumor clones were detected in paired uninvolved adjacent lung, and 25 to 35 of these tumor clones were also found among the top 100 clones of the paired uninvolved adjacent lung. Uninvolved tumor-adjacent lung showed the highest T cell clonality, higher than tumor, which suggests more focused antigenic responses in the adjacent lung. Because of the exploratory design, TCR variables were selected using unadjusted p-values without false-discovery rate correction. Because multi-region tumor sequencing was not done, intratumor heterogeneity could not be ruled out. Longer overall survival was associated with higher blood T cell density, whereas shorter survival was associated with higher adjacent-lung clonality.

The immunoSEQ Assay was used to sequence TCR beta CDR3 regions from DNA. The original pipeline was this. To compute T cell density, TCR beta template counts were normalized to usable DNA, which was estimated by amplifying housekeeping genes. Using the preseqR package, richness was estimated by extrapolating to 120,000 templates for tissue samples and 400,000 templates for PBMC samples. Clonality was defined by subtracting Pielou's evenness from one. Differential abundance testing on productive amino-acid clonotypes, with a minimum total count of 5 and an alpha of 0.1, was used to identify tissue-enriched TCRs. Repertoire overlap between compartments was quantified with the Jaccard Index and Morisita Overlap Index. TCR beta CDR3s were clustered by GLIPH together with public tetramer-defined viral CDR3s, and at least three viral sequences plus V-gene enrichment were required for viral motifs. TCRdb obtained this table from immuneACCESS and retained in-frame rearrangements with V and J assigned. These tables miss some clones; where compared with another copy, unresolved V genes account for less than half of the shortfall, and the remainder is unexplained. For V, J and clone size, that table is used; D and trimming come from the DNA. The sample table shows around 21,000 clones, and approximately 83% are seen once. Roughly 4% of the sample belongs to the ten largest clones.

The germline V gene sets CDR1 to MNHEY and CDR2 to SVGAGI. Counted from cysteine to phenylalanine, this CDR3 has 14 amino acids. Of all the DNA, just the CDR3 is kept, 42 bases in frame from base 1. Trimming takes 4 bases from V and 1 base from J, and the germline ends sit 10 bases apart. At diagnosis, peripheral blood, uninvolved tumor-adjacent lung and tumor were collected and were preserved as a mix of fresh-frozen and FFPE material. Blood samples were analyzed as peripheral blood mononuclear cells for TCR repertoire profiling. About this clone itself: Its antigen has not been determined. Base qualities were left out, and no much larger clone turns up one base away.

This specimen consisted of peripheral blood, obtained before any cancer treatment. Here the chain combines TRBV6-5 and TRBJ1-1, and possibly TRBD1, on 6 matching bases. This TCR was recovered from a man between 40 and 70 years old with stage I lung adenocarcinoma. The CDR3 protein: CASSSQGRNTEAFF. At the DNA level, the sequence is TGTGCCAGCAGTTCACAGGGCCGGAACACTGAAGCTTTCTTT.